This TCR beta chain comes out of a study of blood T cell repertoires in COVID-19. CDR1 is MNHEY and CDR2 is SVGAGI in the germline V gene. V dropped 4 bases and J dropped 3; count of bases not matched to a gene: 5. This CDR3 comprises 15 residues. Sequenced by immunoSEQ multiplex PCR; TCRdb stores in-frame clones only, minus some. Here the sample spans 300,000 or so clones, 65% to 90% being singletons. The sequence was obtained from a woman aged 40 to 50 with acute COVID-19. The chain combines TRBV6-5 with TRBJ1-1; 10 bases are shared with TRBD1. The sequenced material came from PBMCs or T cells enriched from blood (not recorded which). The CDR3: CASSWGTGVDTEAFF. CDR3 DNA: TGTGCCAGCAGTTGGGGGACAGGGGTGGACACTGAAGCTTTCTTT.